This TCR beta chain was obtained from a study of CD4 T cells in relation to SARS-CoV-2 and coronaviruses. In the study overall: Negative control cultures got HIV-1 Nef peptides or no peptide. Shared crossreactive spike epitopes were mapped to their HLA restriction.

The unexposed donors gave CD4+ T cells in about 2011-2018, prior to COVID-19. CD4+ T cells were isolated from the cells after nine to eleven days of culture. Trimming took off 5 bases at V and 0 bases at J, with 4 bases between the two ends. CDR3 length equals 12 residues. Method: immunoSEQ multiplex PCR; TCRdb's copy keeps in-frame clones and lacks some. The profile covers roughly 18,000 clones, with approximately 80% appearing a single time and 25% to 30% taken by the ten largest. This clone occurred once. The antigen remains unidentified. Sequences were obtained from CD4+ T cells from PBMCs, cultured in vitro. The genes are TRBV12-3 or TRBV12-4 and TRBJ1-1; D is uncertain. This clonotype was obtained from a human donor in good health. The CDR3 coding sequence is TGTGCCAGCAGTCTCATGAACACTGAAGCTTTCTTT. Translated: CASSLMNTEAFF.